These 26 T cell receptor beta chains originate from one sample sequenced in a study of naive and memory T cell subsets. Whole-study results and caveats: A few larger clonotypes appeared in naive repertoires, especially CD8, possibly memory cells re-expressing CD45RA.

These receptors have no identified antigens. Both TRBC1 and TRBC2 were covered by a beta constant-region primer of two equimolar oligonucleotides. Four rounds of PCR amplified the ligated cDNA using nested alpha and beta constant-region primers plus SP2. From the UMI-ligation and nested PCR reads, TCRdb called clonotypes with MiXCR, one entry per CDR3 protein. Among 150,000 or so distinct CDR3 sequences listed, 22% were seen once. The sequencing input was naive CD4+ T cells from blood. These receptors originate from a human donor in good health.

V usage is TRBV30 and J usage is TRBJ1-4; possible D gene TRBD1, 6 bases. Trimming removed 5 bases from V and 6 bases from J, with 22 bases in between. CDR1 is GTSNPN, CDR2 SVGIG, per germline (reference sequence). The CDR3 extends over 16 amino acids. The CDR3 nucleotides read TGTGCCTGGCAACAGAAAGCCACTGCAGGGGATGAAAAACTGTTTTTT. It encodes CAWQQKATAGDEKLFF.

This clonotype was picked up many times. The J gene is TRBJ1-1, the V gene TRBV15; D perhaps matches TRBD1 (6 bases). The V gene lost 4 bases and the J gene lost 1 base, with 13 bases spanning the gap. The germline CDR1 and CDR2 sequences are LNHNV and YYDKDF (reference sequence). The CDR3 length is 15 residues. CDR3 protein: CATSKGGARNTEAFF. CDR3 bases: TGTGCCACCAGCAAAGGGGGGGCTAGGAACACTGAAGCTTTCTTT.

This clonotype has just a few counts. The chain recombines TRBV7-2 with TRBJ2-3; no clear D. Germline CDR1 reads SGHTA; CDR2 reads FQGNSA. V gave up 5 bases and J gave up 5 bases, with 11 bases separating them. This CDR3 is built from 13 residues. CDR3 DNA sequence: TGTGCCAGCAGCCAACAACTTGGAGATACGCAGTATTTT. Translation: CASSQQLGDTQYF.

This clonotype has at least ten counts. The chain uses TRBV29-1 and TRBJ2-7, with unresolved D. Germline CDR1 is SQVTM and CDR2 is ANQGSEA. The CDR3 extends over 15 amino acids. V was clipped by 3 bases and J by 2 bases, with 17 bases between them. The CDR3 region has the DNA TGCAGCGTTGACTGGCGGAAAGAATCCACCTACGAGCAGTACTTC. Protein product: CSVDWRKESTYEQYF.

This clonotype came up once. The rearrangement links TRBV7-2 to TRBJ2-5, with D possibly being TRBD2 (5 bases). Germline V gene data show CDR1 as SGHTA and CDR2 as FQGNSA. The ends were cut back, 1 base at V and 7 bases at J, with 13 bases in the middle. The length of the CDR3 is 14 residues. The CDR3, as DNA: TGTGCCAGCAGCTTAGGAAGCGGTCTCCTGACCCAGTACTTC. This sequence encodes CASSLGSGLLTQYF.

CDR3 residues: CASSSGRRNEQFF. CDR3 DNA sequence: TGTGCCAGCAGCTCGGGACGCCGCAATGAGCAGTTCTTC. J is TRBJ2-1 and V is TRBV11-2, with D perhaps TRBD1 or TRBD2 (5 bases each). Germline-derived CDR1 and CDR2 are SGHAT and FQNNGV. The CDR3 sequence is 13 residues long. The ends were cut back, 4 bases at V and 6 bases at J, with 10 bases in the middle.

On this clonotype itself: Sequence at one end of the junction differs from germline and may be a read error. The chain has TRBV12-3 or TRBV12-4 and TRBJ2-7, with 7 bases identical to TRBD1. The CDR3 spans 13 residues. CDR3 bases: TGTGCCAGCACCCGACAGGGTAAAGGCGAGCGGTACTTC. It yields the protein CASTRQGKGERYF.

The chain couples TRBV29-1 to TRBJ2-3; D might be TRBD2 (6 bases). Germline CDR1 is SQVTM and CDR2 is ANQGSEA. CDR3 length: 13 amino acids. Trimming cost V 6 bases and J 2 bases, with 12 bases left between them. The chain's CDR3 is CSVTRDYTDTQYF. CDR3 coding DNA: TGCAGCGTGACTAGAGATTACACAGATACGCAGTATTTT.

The chain combines TRBV11-2 with TRBJ1-3; weak D call: TRBD1 (6 bases). The germline V and J ends were trimmed by 5 bases and 5 bases, with 19 bases remaining between them. The CDR3 spans 16 residues. In germline, CDR1 is SGHAT, CDR2 FQNNGV. As DNA, the CDR3 is TGTGCCAGCAGCGAAGGGGGACTCCATGGCCGAAACACCATATATTTT. This gives the protein CASSEGGLHGRNTIYF.

This clonotype was recorded a few times. This chain links TRBV19 with TRBJ1-4; D remains unclear. This CDR3 region has 14 residues. Between the trimmed V and J ends, which lost 2 bases and 8 bases, there was a span of 12 bases. Germline V gene data show CDR1 as LNHDA and CDR2 as SQIVND (reference sequence). CDR3 in DNA: TGTGCCAGTAGTATATCATCTGTCGTCGAAAAACTGTTTTTT. Translated, it gives CASSISSVVEKLFF.

The table lists this clonotype with many counts. The chain employs TRBV6-5 and TRBJ1-6; D gene unclear. The V end lost 0 bases, the J end lost 1 base, and 7 bases lay between the germline ends. This CDR3 comprises 16 residues. Germline CDR1 is MNHEY and CDR2 is SVGAGI. The CDR3 bases are TGTGCCAGCAGTTACTCGCGGACGTCCTATAATTCACCCCTCCACTTT. Translated: CASSYSRTSYNSPLHF.

This rearrangement joins TRBV5-1 to TRBJ2-5; D might be TRBD2 (5 bases). This CDR3 is built from 12 residues. V shed 6 bases and J shed 1 base, with 7 bases lying between them. Germline V gene sequence: CDR1 SGHRS, CDR2 YFSETQ. CDR3 amino acids: CASTRGQETQYF. In nucleotides, the CDR3 is TGCGCCAGCACCCGGGGCCAAGAGACCCAGTACTTC.

The sample holds a few counts of this clonotype. The genes are TRBV4-1 and TRBJ1-1; D is perhaps TRBD1 (5 bases). This CDR3 has 15 amino acids. Trimming took 1 base from V and 4 from J, leaving 13 bases between them. Germline lookup yields CDR1 MGHRA and CDR2 YSYEKL. Written as DNA, the CDR3 is TGCGCCAGCAGCCAAGTCGGGGGTGGTGGCACTGAAGCTTTCTTT. This gives the protein CASSQVGGGGTEAFF.

The CDR3 loop reads CASSLSPAGEGEQYF. CDR3 sequence (DNA): TGTGCCAGCAGTTTATCCCCGGCAGGAGAAGGGGAGCAGTACTTC. V and J are TRBV28 and TRBJ2-7; D unresolved. Germline CDR1 is MDHEN and CDR2 is SYDVKM. Trimming left V 1 base short and J 7 bases short, with 17 bases between. This CDR3 region has 15 residues.

This clonotype was seen repeatedly, ten times or more. The CDR3 DNA is TGTGCCAGTAGCTCCGGGACGGGTAACTACGAGCAGTACTTC. Translating gives CASSSGTGNYEQYF. The chain couples TRBV19 to TRBJ2-7; TRBD1 or TRBD2 may be the D gene (5 bases each). Germline CDR1 and CDR2: LNHDA and SQIVND (reference sequence). The V gene lost 6 bases and the J gene lost 3 bases, with 15 bases spanning the gap. The CDR3 is 14 residues long.

This chain links TRBV27 with TRBJ1-1, with D unclear. The CDR3 is 13 amino acids. The germline V gene has CDR1 MNHEY and CDR2 SMNVEV (reference sequence). Between the trimmed V and J ends, which lost 3 bases and 1 base, there was a span of 6 bases. The CDR3 region has the DNA TGTGCCAGCAGTTTGAGACGGAACACTGAAGCTTTCTTT. Translating gives CASSLRRNTEAFF.

This clonotype was counted between two and nine times. The chain couples TRBV29-1 to TRBJ2-7; possible D gene TRBD2, 5 bases. V gave up 4 bases and J gave up 1 base, with 5 bases separating them. The CDR3 runs to 11 residues. Germline loops: CDR1 SQVTM, CDR2 ANQGSEA. DNA for the CDR3: TGCAGCGTTGGACTATCCTACGAGCAGTACTTC. Residues: CSVGLSYEQYF.

The chain employs TRBV3-1 and TRBJ2-1; possibly TRBD2 for D (6 bases). Germline CDR1 reads LGHDT; CDR2 reads YNNKEL (reference sequence). Trimming left V 1 base short and J 5 bases short, with 12 bases between. The CDR3 is 15 amino acids. CDR3 sequence (DNA): TGTGCCAGCAGCCAAGGTGCCGTAGCGGACAATGAGCAGTTCTTC. Its protein is CASSQGAVADNEQFF.

The chain employs TRBV15 and TRBJ2-7, with TRBD2 as a possible D gene (6 bases). The CDR3 has 14 amino acids. Germline loops: CDR1 LNHNV, CDR2 YYDKDF (reference sequence). V shed 0 bases and J shed 2 bases, with 8 bases lying between them. The DNA for the CDR3 is TGTGCCACCAGCAGAGAGGGAGGCCCCTACGAGCAGTACTTC. It translates to CATSREGGPYEQYF.

The chain combines TRBV29-1 with TRBJ1-4; 8 bases fit TRBD1. Germline V gene sequence: CDR1 SQVTM, CDR2 ANQGSEA. The trim removed 7 bases at V and 4 bases at J, leaving 5 bases unmatched. This CDR3 has 13 residues. The CDR3 DNA reads TGCAGCGGGAGGACAGGGAGTAATGAAAAACTGTTTTTT. Its protein product is CSGRTGSNEKLFF.

This clonotype was seen a handful of times. The chain uses TRBV21-1 and TRBJ2-2; TRBD1 reflects the table's D call only, with no check against the DNA. TRBV21-1 is annotated as a pseudogene. This CDR3 is 15 amino acids long. As DNA, the CDR3 is TGTGCCAGCAGAACTGGGGCAGGCTGGCCCGGGGAGCTGTTTTTT. It translates to CASRTGAGWPGELFF.

This clonotype occurred a few times. The V call is TRBV28, the J call TRBJ2-7; D might be TRBD1 (5 bases). From germline, CDR1 is MDHEN and CDR2 SYDVKM. Trimming shortened V by 8 bases and J by 2 bases, and 25 bases separated the two germline ends. There are 17 residues in the CDR3. For the CDR3, the DNA is TGTGCCAGCCCCCCAGAAAAATCCAGGGCGCCCACCTACGAGCAGTACTTC. Translation gives CASPPEKSRAPTYEQYF.

This clonotype was detected many times. The rearrangement joins TRBV5-1 to TRBJ2-7; 9 bases agree with TRBD1. The germline CDR1 and CDR2 sequences are SGHRS and YFSETQ. The trim removed 3 bases at V and 6 bases at J, leaving 16 bases unmatched. The CDR3 contains 17 residues. CDR3 bases: TGCGCCAGCAGCTCCGGCGGGGACAGGGTGAAATCAGGCGAGCAGTACTTC. Its translation is CASSSGGDRVKSGEQYF.

The table lists this clonotype with a few counts. The chain recombines TRBV29-1 with TRBJ1-1; D remains ambiguous. V lost 7 bases, J lost 2 bases, and 11 bases lay in between. This CDR3 region has 12 residues. In germline, CDR1 is SQVTM, CDR2 ANQGSEA. The CDR3 DNA sequence: TGCAGCGCGTTGTTTTTCAACACTGAAGCTTTCTTT. This translates into CSALFFNTEAFF.

The sample holds a few counts of this clonotype. This chain uses TRBV29-1 with TRBJ1-2; 8 nucleotides match TRBD1. The J segment lost 5 bases and the V segment lost 5 bases, leaving 7 bases of the junction unmatched. The CDR3 spans 13 residues. CDR1 is SQVTM and CDR2 is ANQGSEA in the germline V gene. The CDR3 bases are TGCAGCGTTAGGGCAGGGGGCAAATATGGCTACACCTTC. As protein: CSVRAGGKYGYTF.

The J gene is TRBJ1-5, the V gene TRBV29-1; D is uncertain. The V and J ends lost 5 bases and 4 bases respectively, with 15 bases between them. Germline V lookup: CDR1 SQVTM, CDR2 ANQGSEA. This CDR3 is 14 amino acids long. In DNA form, the CDR3 reads TGCAGCGTTACGGACGGACCCGGGAATCAGCCCCAGCATTTT. Its protein is CSVTDGPGNQPQHF.